This T cell receptor beta chain was documented in a study of cytomegalovirus exposure and HLA in healthy donors. Germline-derived CDR1 and CDR2 are SEHNR and FQNEAQ (reference sequence). The CDR3 has 13 amino acids. Trimming pared 5 bases from V and 8 bases from J, leaving 10 bases between. Amplification used 60 Vbeta primers and 13 Jbeta primers. Profiled with immunoSEQ multiplex PCR; TCRdb holds only in-frame clones, not every one. The data hold approximately 100,000 clones, with more than 60% observed a single time. The TCR comes from a human donor in good health. The gene calls are TRBV7-9 and TRBJ1-6, with unresolved D. The sample comprised PBMCs. CDR3 in DNA: TGTGCCAGCAGCGCTATGCAGGATTCACCCCTCCACTTT. This gives the protein CASSAMQDSPLHF.